This passage covers 7 T cell receptor beta chains from one sample sequenced in a study of OX40 agonist ivuxolimab in advanced cancers. The assay was immunoSEQ multiplex PCR, and TCRdb's table has in-frame clones only and misses some. Of around 55,000 clones listed, 70% to 85% are singletons. The sequences come from CD4+ or CD8+ T cells sorted from blood, collected in a trial of the OX40 agonist ivuxolimab. The receptors derive from an adult with an advanced solid tumor such as melanoma, head and neck, liver or kidney cancer.

The V and J genes are TRBV5-1 and TRBJ2-7; unclear D gene. Trimming cost V 5 bases and J 4 bases, with 10 bases left between them. Germline V gives CDR1 SGHRS, CDR2 YFSETQ. The CDR3 sequence is 12 residues long. The CDR3 DNA reads as TGCGCCAGCAGATCGGAGATTTACGAGCAGTACTTC. Encoded protein: CASRSEIYEQYF. The variable domain in full, with the rest retrieved from reference TRBV5-1 and TRBJ2-7, is KAGVTQTPRYLIKTRGQQVTLSCSPISGHRSVSWYQQTPGQGLQFLFEYFSETQRNKGNFPGRFSGRQFSNSRSEMNVSTLELGDSALYLCASRSEIYEQYFGPGTRLTVT.

This clone was counted once. This chain connects TRBV28 to TRBJ1-1; TRBD1 aligns across 7 bases. CDR3 size: 17 residues. CDR1 and CDR2 (germline): MDHEN, SYDVKM. The ends lost 0 bases at V and 3 bases at J; junction bases unmatched: 10. The CDR3 region has the DNA TGTGCCAGCAGTTTATGGGACTTGACAGGGAGGGACACTGAAGCTTTCTTT. Translating it yields CASSLWDLTGRDTEAFF.

This clone has just a few counts. The rearrangement joins TRBV6-5 to TRBJ2-7; D might be TRBD2 (6 bases). Trimming shortened V by 7 bases and J by 2 bases, and 9 bases separated the two germline ends. Germline CDR1 reads MNHEY; CDR2 reads SVGAGI. The CDR3 contains 12 residues. The CDR3 loop is CASNSGAYEQYF. In DNA, the CDR3 is TGTGCCAGCAACTCGGGAGCCTACGAGCAGTACTTC.

This chain links TRBV5-6 with TRBJ2-3, with 7 bases aligning to TRBD1. The germline gives CDR1 SGHDT, CDR2 YYEEEE. Germline trimming cut 0 bases from V and 1 base from J; bases unmatched to any gene: 8. The CDR3 spans 17 residues. CDR3 sequence (DNA): TGTGCCAGCAGCTTGGGGTTCTCCGACAGGGGCACAGATACGCAGTATTTT. Its translation is CASSLGFSDRGTDTQYF.

The rearrangement links TRBV30 to TRBJ1-1; no clear D. V lost 2 bases, J lost 2 bases, and 12 bases lay in between. CDR1 GTSNPN and CDR2 SVGIG come from the germline V gene (reference sequence). The CDR3 loop spans 14 amino acids. The CDR3 coding sequence is TGTGCCTGGAGTTTAGGGTACCCAAACACTGAAGCTTTCTTT. Protein sequence: CAWSLGYPNTEAFF.

The genes are TRBV11-2 and TRBJ1-5; D gene ambiguous. The CDR3 totals 13 residues. Germline V gene sequence: CDR1 SGHAT, CDR2 FQNNGV. V was trimmed by 2 bases and J by 5 bases, leaving 7 bases between them. The CDR3 DNA reads TGTGCCAGCAGCTTAAACGAGGATCAGCCCCAGCATTTT. Residues: CASSLNEDQPQHF.

This chain connects TRBV5-4 to TRBJ1-6; perhaps TRBD1 as D (5 bases). CDR3 length: 14 residues. Germline V gene data show CDR1 as SGHNT and CDR2 as YYREEE (reference sequence). With 2 bases removed from V and 7 bases from J, the gap between germline ends came to 10 bases. As DNA, the CDR3 is TGTGCCAGCAGCTTCGGCAGGGAAAATTCACCCCTCCACTTT. It translates to CASSFGRENSPLHF.